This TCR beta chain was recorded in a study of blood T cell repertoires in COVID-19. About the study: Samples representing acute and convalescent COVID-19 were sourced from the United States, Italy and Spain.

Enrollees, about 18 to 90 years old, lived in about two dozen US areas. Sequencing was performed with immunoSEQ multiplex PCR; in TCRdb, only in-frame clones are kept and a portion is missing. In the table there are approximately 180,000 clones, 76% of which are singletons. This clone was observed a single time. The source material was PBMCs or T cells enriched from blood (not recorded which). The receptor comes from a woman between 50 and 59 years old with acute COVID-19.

As DNA, the CDR3 is TGCAGTGCCCCTAGGGAAAAACTGTTTTTT. Encoded protein: CSAPREKLFF. The gene calls are TRBV20-1 and TRBJ1-4; no reliable D call. Trimming shortened V by 6 bases and J by 8 bases, and 7 bases separated the two germline ends. CDR1 is DFQATT and CDR2 is SNEGSKA in the germline V gene (reference sequence). This CDR3 contains 10 residues.